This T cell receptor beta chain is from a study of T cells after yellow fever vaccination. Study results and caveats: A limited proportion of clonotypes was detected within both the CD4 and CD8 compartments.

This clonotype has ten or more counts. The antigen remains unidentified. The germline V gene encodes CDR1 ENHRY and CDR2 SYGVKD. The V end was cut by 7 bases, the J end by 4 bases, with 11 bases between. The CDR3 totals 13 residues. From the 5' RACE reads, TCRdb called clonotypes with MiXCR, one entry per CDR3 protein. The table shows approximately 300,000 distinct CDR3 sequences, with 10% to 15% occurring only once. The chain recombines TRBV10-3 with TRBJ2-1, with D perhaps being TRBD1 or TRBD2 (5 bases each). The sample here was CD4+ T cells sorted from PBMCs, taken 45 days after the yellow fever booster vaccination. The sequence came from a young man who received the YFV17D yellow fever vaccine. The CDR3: CAIKGTEYNEQFF. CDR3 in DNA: TGTGCCATCAAAGGGACCGAGTACAATGAGCAGTTCTTC.